What follows are 31 T cell receptor beta chains derived from one specimen sequenced in a study of blood T cell repertoires in COVID-19. Repertoires were generated with immunoSEQ multiplex PCR, while TCRdb's copy carries only in-frame clones and drops some. This table holds fewer than 450,000 clones, more than 85% found once. The source material was PBMCs or T cells enriched from blood (not recorded which). These TCRs come from a woman aged 30 to 39 who had recovered from COVID-19.

This clone was seen only a few times. Other DNA sequences in the same sample also yield this CDR3. V usage is TRBV27 and J usage is TRBJ1-6; maybe TRBD1 (6 bases). The germline V and J ends were trimmed by 5 bases and 7 bases, with 12 bases remaining between them. The CDR3 sequence is 14 residues long. The germline V gene has CDR1 MNHEY and CDR2 SMNVEV (reference sequence). The CDR3 bases are TGTGCCAGCAGTCCCGGACAGTCCAATTCACCCCTCCACTTT. This gives the protein CASSPGQSNSPLHF.

The chain recombines TRBV6-2 or TRBV6-3 with TRBJ1-5; TRBD1 is a possible D gene (5 bases). The CDR3 spans 16 residues. The V end was cut by 5 bases, the J end by 4 bases, with 18 bases between. Germline V gene data show CDR1 as MNHEY and CDR2 as SVGEGT. The CDR3 sequence: CASSGPRGLQNQPQHF. The CDR3 coding sequence is TGTGCCAGCAGTGGCCCTAGGGGCCTTCAGAATCAGCCCCAGCATTTT.

This clone was picked up a small number of times. The rearrangement uses TRBV25-1 and TRBJ2-3, with TRBD1 matching 7 bases. V was pared by 6 bases and J by 3 bases, with 3 bases of the junction left unmatched. Germline CDR1 MGHDK, CDR2 SYGVNS. The CDR3 loop spans 13 amino acids. CDR3 region: CASSPRGTDTQYF. DNA of the CDR3: TGTGCCAGCAGCCCCAGGGGGACAGATACGCAGTATTTT. The complete variable domain, with remaining parts taken from reference TRBV25-1 and TRBJ2-3, reads EADIYQTPRYLVIGTGKKITLECSQTMGHDKMYWYQQDPGMELHLIHYSYGVNSTEKGDLSSESTVSRIRTEHFPLTLESARPSHTSQYLCASSPRGTDTQYFGPGTRLTVL.

In its sample, this clone was seen once. This chain connects TRBV6-2 or TRBV6-3 to TRBJ2-3; a weak D match, TRBD2 (6 bases). Deletions cut 5 bases from V and 1 base from J, with 13 bases between. Germline V gene data show CDR1 as MNHEY and CDR2 as SVGEGT. The CDR3 sequence is 15 residues long. The chain's CDR3 is CASSDPRRGTDTQYF. Here the CDR3 DNA reads TGTGCCAGCAGTGACCCTAGGAGGGGCACAGATACGCAGTATTTT.

The V gene is TRBV5-1, the J gene TRBJ2-7, with 9 bases fitting TRBD1. The germline V gene has CDR1 SGHRS and CDR2 YFSETQ. With V trimmed by 0 bases and J by 1 base, 5 bases remained unmatched. This CDR3 comprises 16 residues. CDR3 in amino acids: CASSLGGDRASYEQYF. As DNA, the CDR3 is TGCGCCAGCAGCTTGGGTGGGGACAGGGCATCCTACGAGCAGTACTTC.

The chain is built from TRBV18 and TRBJ1-1, with D perhaps TRBD1 (5 bases). The V gene's germline CDR1 is KGHSH and CDR2 LQKENI. Trimming removed 1 base at V and 3 bases at J, with 12 bases between. The CDR3 totals 15 residues. DNA for the CDR3: TGTGCCAGCTCACCACAGGGAGGGACCCACACTGAAGCTTTCTTT. Amino acid sequence: CASSPQGGTHTEAFF.

The gene calls are TRBV10-2 and TRBJ2-3; weak D call: TRBD2 (7 bases). The CDR3 is made up of 18 amino acids. V lost 0 bases and J lost 2, with 18 bases in between. Per the germline V gene, CDR1 is WSHSY and CDR2 is SAAADI. The CDR3, as DNA: TGCGCCAGCAGTGAGTCGTGGGGAGGGGGTAGGGCCACAGATACGCAGTATTTT. Amino acid sequence: CASSESWGGGRATDTQYF.

The V and J genes are TRBV6-5 and TRBJ1-6, with 8 bases matching TRBD1. After removal of 6 bases from V and 8 bases from J, the junction contained 9 bases not matched to a gene. The CDR3 totals 15 residues. Germline lookup yields CDR1 MNHEY and CDR2 SVGAGI. The CDR3 nucleotides are TGTGCCAGCAGGCTGGGGGACAGGATTTATTCACCCCTCCACTTT. Its protein is CASRLGDRIYSPLHF.

The rearrangement uses TRBV5-4 and TRBJ1-1, with 9 bases matching TRBD1. V shed 1 base, J shed 6 bases, and the junction held 7 bases outside the gene matches. The CDR3 length is 15 residues. CDR1 and CDR2 (germline): SGHNT, YYREEE (reference sequence). The CDR3 nucleotides are TGTGCCAGCAGCTTGCCCGGGACAGGGCGGCCTGAAGCTTTCTTT. It is translated as CASSLPGTGRPEAFF.

This clone was counted only a few times. This chain links TRBV7-2 with TRBJ2-2, with D perhaps TRBD1 (6 bases). The CDR3 consists of 14 residues. Between the trimmed V and J ends, which lost 6 bases and 2 bases, there was a span of 10 bases. The germline CDR1 and CDR2 sequences are SGHTA and FQGNSA. The CDR3 DNA reads TGTGCCAGCAGAACAGGGCTCAACACCGGGGAGCTGTTTTTT. Amino acid sequence: CASRTGLNTGELFF.

The chain couples TRBV6-1 to TRBJ1-4; 7 bases fit TRBD1. This CDR3 spans 15 amino acids. Germline CDR1 reads MNHNS; CDR2 reads SASEGT. The V and J ends lost 3 bases and 7 bases, in that order; junction bases with no gene match: 8. CDR3 sequence: CASSDGTDGSEKLFF. The CDR3 DNA follows: TGTGCCAGCAGTGATGGGACAGACGGCTCTGAAAAACTGTTTTTT.

CDR3 protein: CASTSGSVAETQYF. CDR3 nucleotides: TGTGCCAGCACTTCGGGATCGGTGGCAGAGACCCAGTACTTC. V usage is TRBV28 and J usage is TRBJ2-5, with D possibly being TRBD2 (5 bases). The CDR3 sequence is 14 residues long. V was pared by 7 bases and J by 4 bases, with 16 bases between. CDR1 is MDHEN and CDR2 is SYDVKM in the germline V gene. The full variable domain, with the rest looked up from reference TRBV28 and TRBJ2-5, is DVKVTQSSRYLVKRTGEKVFLECVQDMDHENMFWYRQDPGLGLRLIYFSYDVKMKEKGDIPEGYSVSREKKERFSLILESASTNQTSMYLCASTSGSVAETQYFGPGTRLLVL.

The chain has TRBV6-1 and TRBJ1-6, with a possible D match to TRBD1 (5 bases). V shed 2 bases and J shed 8 bases, with 10 bases lying between them. Germline V gene lookup returns CDR1 MNHNS and CDR2 SASEGT. This CDR3 contains 14 residues. CDR3 in DNA: TGTGCCAGCAGTGAACGGACGGGGGATTCACCCCTCCACTTT. This encodes CASSERTGDSPLHF.

The CDR3 sequence: CASSKLQGMEQYF. The CDR3 DNA reads as TGTGCCAGCAGCAAATTACAGGGAATGGAGCAGTACTTC. The chain joins TRBV11-3 to TRBJ2-7, with D tentatively TRBD1 (6 bases). Trimming took off 5 bases at V and 7 bases at J, with 15 bases between the two ends. The CDR3 runs to 13 residues. Germline CDR1 is SGHNT and CDR2 is YENEEA.

The rearrangement joins TRBV29-1 to TRBJ1-1, with D possibly TRBD1 on 6 matching bases. The CDR3 sequence is 12 residues long. V was cut by 6 bases and J by 0 bases, with 8 bases left in between. Germline loops: CDR1 SQVTM, CDR2 ANQGSEA. The CDR3 sequence: CSVGDMNTEAFF. The CDR3 DNA reads TGCAGCGTGGGGGACATGAACACTGAAGCTTTCTTT.

V is TRBV28 and J is TRBJ1-3, with 7 nucleotides matching TRBD1. The CDR3 is 14 amino acids. Germline V CDR1 and CDR2: MDHEN, SYDVKM. The junction had 2 bases not matched to a gene; V was cut back by 6 bases and J by 0 bases. CDR3: CASSHRGSGNTIYF. In DNA, the CDR3 is TGTGCCAGCAGCCACAGGGGCTCTGGAAACACCATATATTTT.

This clone was counted between two and nine times. The genes are TRBV19 and TRBJ2-2; D remains unclear. Trimming removed 6 bases at V and 1 base at J, with 6 bases between. The CDR3 length is 13 residues. Germline CDR1 is LNHDA and CDR2 is SQIVND (reference sequence). CDR3 region: CASRALNTGELFF. CDR3 in DNA: TGTGCCAGTAGGGCTCTGAACACCGGGGAGCTGTTTTTT. Full variable domain (outside the CDR3, taken from reference TRBV19 and TRBJ2-2): DGGITQSPKYLFRKEGQNVTLSCEQNLNHDAMYWYRQDPGQGLRLIYYSQIVNDFQKGDIAEGYSVSREKKESFPLTVTSAQKNPTAFYLCASRALNTGELFFGEGSRLTVL.

The chain combines TRBV9 with TRBJ2-2; D gene uncertain. Germline CDR1 is SGDLS and CDR2 is YYNGEE. Trimming shortened V by 2 bases and J by 6 bases, and 11 bases separated the two germline ends. The CDR3 sequence is 14 residues long. The CDR3 loop is CASSVLLEAGELFF. The CDR3 DNA reads TGTGCCAGCAGCGTTCTTCTCGAGGCCGGGGAGCTGTTTTTT. Using reference TRBV9 and TRBJ2-2 for the parts outside the CDR3, the full variable domain is DSGVTQTPKHLITATGQRVTLRCSPRSGDLSVYWYQQSLDQGLQFLIQYYNGEERAKGNILERFSAQQFPDLHSELNLSSLELGDSALYFCASSVLLEAGELFFGEGSRLTVL.

The V call is TRBV15, the J call TRBJ1-5; D gene ambiguous. The germline V and J ends were trimmed by 0 bases and 9 bases, with 9 bases remaining between them. The CDR3 extends over 13 amino acids. Germline lookup yields CDR1 LNHNV and CDR2 YYDKDF (reference sequence). CDR3 sequence: CATSRERESPQHF. CDR3 bases: TGTGCCACCAGCAGAGAGAGGGAATCGCCCCAGCATTTT. The full variable domain, rest sourced from reference TRBV15 and TRBJ1-5, is DAMVIQNPRYQVTQFGKPVTLSCSQTLNHNVMYWYQQKSSQAPKLLFHYYDKDFNNEADTPDNFQSRRPNTSFCFLDIRSPGLGDTAMYLCATSRERESPQHFGDGTRLSIL.

The chain has TRBV9 and TRBJ1-4, with TRBD1 as a possible D gene (5 bases). This CDR3 is 14 amino acids long. V was cut by 4 bases and J by 11 bases, with 18 bases left in between. Germline V gene data show CDR1 as SGDLS and CDR2 as YYNGEE. The CDR3 here is CASSPSLAGDKLFF. DNA of the CDR3: TGTGCCAGCAGCCCATCCCTGGCGGGGGACAAACTGTTTTTT.

The chain joins TRBV7-8 to TRBJ2-7; 10 bases align to TRBD2. Germline V gene sequence: CDR1 SGHVS, CDR2 FQNEAQ. The CDR3 is 17 residues long. V lost 0 bases, J lost 2 bases, and 7 bases stayed unmatched. The CDR3 sequence: CASSLALAGAGAYEQYF. The CDR3 DNA follows: TGTGCCAGCAGCTTAGCTCTAGCGGGGGCGGGCGCCTACGAGCAGTACTTC.

The gene calls are TRBV18 and TRBJ1-1, with 8 bases lining up with TRBD1. The trim removed 2 bases at V and 3 bases at J, leaving 2 bases unmatched. This CDR3 region has 14 residues. Germline values: CDR1 KGHSH, CDR2 LQKENI. CDR3 nucleotides: TGTGCCAGCTCACCAGGACAGGGCTACACTGAAGCTTTCTTT. Its protein is CASSPGQGYTEAFF.

This sequence joins TRBV6-1 and TRBJ1-2; D gene unclear. Germline-derived CDR1 and CDR2 are MNHNS and SASEGT. The V and J ends lost 2 bases and 7 bases respectively, with 20 bases between them. This CDR3 is built from 16 residues. In nucleotides, the CDR3 is TGTGCCAGCAGTGAAACCCTTGAGGGTATTTTGCTTGGCTACACCTTC. Its protein is CASSETLEGILLGYTF.

V is TRBV28 and J is TRBJ1-2; the D is unclear. Germline CDR1 reads MDHEN; CDR2 reads SYDVKM. The CDR3 sequence is 11 residues long. Between the trimmed V and J ends, which lost 6 bases and 8 bases, there was a span of 10 bases. CDR3 in amino acids: CASRYLRGYTF. DNA for the CDR3: TGTGCCAGCAGGTACCTTCGGGGCTACACCTTC.

The gene calls are TRBV27 and TRBJ2-1, with 15 bases lining up with TRBD2. V shed 6 bases and J 0 bases; nucleotides not matched to a gene: 9. Germline values: CDR1 MNHEY, CDR2 SMNVEV (reference sequence). The CDR3 is 19 residues long. For the CDR3, the DNA is TGTGCCAGCAGCTATCTCGGACTAGCGGGGGGGACCTCCTACAATGAGCAGTTCTTC. It is translated as CASSYLGLAGGTSYNEQFF.

The rearrangement uses TRBV30 and TRBJ1-4, with 10 bases aligning to TRBD1. V lost 4 bases to trimming and J lost 0 bases; unmatched junction nucleotides: 8. Germline V gene sequence: CDR1 GTSNPN, CDR2 SVGIG (reference sequence). The CDR3 is made up of 17 amino acids. As DNA, the CDR3 is TGTGCCTGGACCACGGGGGACAGGGGAGCAACTAATGAAAAACTGTTTTTT. Translating gives CAWTTGDRGATNEKLFF.

This sequence joins TRBV27 and TRBJ1-1; D remains unclear. Trimming shortened V by 3 bases and J by 2 bases, and 7 bases separated the two germline ends. This CDR3 has 13 amino acids. Germline values: CDR1 MNHEY, CDR2 SMNVEV (reference sequence). CDR3 region: CASSLMANTEAFF. CDR3 nucleotides: TGTGCCAGCAGTTTGATGGCTAACACTGAAGCTTTCTTT.

In this sample, this clone turned up a few times. The chain joins TRBV10-2 to TRBJ1-5; D may be TRBD1 (5 bases). This CDR3 is 14 amino acids long. Germline V gives CDR1 WSHSY, CDR2 SAAADI. The V gene lost 8 bases and the J gene lost 1 base, with 12 bases spanning the gap. CDR3 sequence reads: CASGSTGSNQPQHF. The CDR3, as DNA: TGCGCCAGCGGCAGCACAGGCAGCAATCAGCCCCAGCATTTT.

This clone was detected once. The chain carries TRBV19 and TRBJ1-6, with D maybe TRBD1 (6 bases). Germline V gene sequence: CDR1 LNHDA, CDR2 SQIVND (reference sequence). V was shortened by 1 base and J by 5 bases, with 9 bases between the two germline ends. This CDR3 spans 15 amino acids. The CDR3 sequence is CASSIGTGNNSPLHF. The CDR3, as DNA: TGTGCCAGTAGTATAGGCACAGGGAATAATTCACCCCTCCACTTT.

This clone was observed once. The chain couples TRBV5-5 to TRBJ1-1, with D uncertain. The V gene's germline CDR1 is SGHKS and CDR2 YYEKEE (reference sequence). V lost 1 base and J 1 base, leaving 5 bases between the germline ends. The CDR3 runs 13 residues. The CDR3 DNA follows: TGTGCCAGCAGCTTGCCGGGGAACACTGAAGCTTTCTTT. Translated: CASSLPGNTEAFF.

The CDR3 DNA follows: TGTGCCAGTAGTGTGGTAGCGGGGGATCAAGAGACCCAGTACTTC. Translated: CASSVVAGDQETQYF. The J gene is TRBJ2-5, the V gene TRBV19, with 9 bases fitting TRBD2. The junction had 6 bases not matched to a gene; V was cut back by 5 bases and J by 2 bases. Per the germline V gene, CDR1 is LNHDA and CDR2 is SQIVND (reference sequence). The CDR3 has 15 amino acids.